The 20 T cell receptor beta chains given below trace back to one sample, sequenced in a study of human T cells and chemical hapten exposure. Time point specified: patch test 1, 2 weeks after DPC sensitization. Treatment here: therapeutic diphenylcyclopropenone sensitization with weekly scalp DPC. MiXCR, run by TCRdb on the RACE reads, gives a single entry per CDR3 protein. This sample has 75,000 to 95,000 distinct CDR3 sequences; 10% to 15% occur once, and the top ten carry 3.5%. This specimen consisted of whole blood, obtained in connection with sensitization to the hapten diphenylcyclopropenone (DPC). These receptors came from a woman aged 55-69 years with alopecia areata. Some clones in this sample may be carry-over from other donors' samples.

This clonotype has a count of ten or more. The chain recombines TRBV2 with TRBJ2-3; TRBD2 might be the D (6 bases). The CDR3 contains 16 residues. The germline CDR1 and CDR2 sequences are SNHLY and FYNNEI. V dropped 7 bases and J dropped 1 base, with 18 bases sitting between them. The CDR3: CASNYGGAWGTDTQYF. The DNA of the CDR3 is TGTGCCAGCAACTACGGAGGGGCGTGGGGCACAGATACGCAGTATTTT.

The rearrangement joins TRBV20-1 to TRBJ2-5; 7 nucleotides agree with TRBD1. V lost 5 bases to trimming and J lost 10 bases; unmatched junction nucleotides: 16. Germline V gives CDR1 DFQATT, CDR2 SNEGSKA (reference sequence). The CDR3 sequence is 14 residues long. CDR3: CSAPDPPTRDSQYF. CDR3 sequence (DNA): TGCAGTGCTCCTGATCCTCCCACCCGGGACAGCCAGTACTTC.

This chain connects TRBV7-6 to TRBJ1-3, with 7 bases matching TRBD1. This CDR3 is built from 16 residues. The V and J ends lost 6 bases and 2 bases, in that order; junction bases with no gene match: 10. Germline-derived CDR1 and CDR2 are SGHVS and FNYEAQ. In DNA, the CDR3 is TGTGCCAGCAGTTTCCGCCCACAGGGGACTGGAAACACCATATATTTT. This encodes CASSFRPQGTGNTIYF.

This clonotype was observed at least ten times. This chain connects TRBV9 to TRBJ1-6; D call uncertain. This CDR3 has 15 amino acids. CDR1 is SGDLS and CDR2 is YYNGEE in the germline V gene. V gave up 4 bases and J gave up 7 bases, with 15 bases separating them. The CDR3 coding sequence is TGTGCCAGCAGCTTGGACCCTGTCGGAAATTCACCCCTCCACTTT. Translated, it gives CASSLDPVGNSPLHF.

This clonotype was observed a few times. The gene calls are TRBV11-2 and TRBJ1-3; TRBD1 is a possible D gene (5 bases). The V and J ends lost 3 bases and 1 base respectively, with 10 bases between them. Germline CDR1 SGHAT, CDR2 FQNNGV. CDR3 length equals 15 residues. The CDR3 loop is CASSFGDSSGNTIYF. Here the CDR3 DNA reads TGTGCCAGCAGCTTCGGCGACAGTTCTGGAAACACCATATATTTT.

The chain employs TRBV6-6 and TRBJ2-5, with 7 bases aligning to TRBD2. The CDR3 extends over 14 amino acids. Germline CDR1 and CDR2: MNHNY and SVGAGI (reference sequence). The trim removed 6 bases at V and 4 bases at J, leaving 8 bases unmatched. The CDR3: CASSYDGGIETQYF. In nucleotides, the CDR3 is TGTGCCAGCAGCTACGACGGGGGGATAGAGACCCAGTACTTC.

This clonotype has a count of ten or more. CDR3 residues: CASSLRAYEQYF. The CDR3 region has the DNA TGTGCCAGCAGCTTAAGGGCCTACGAGCAGTACTTC. The chain combines TRBV7-8 with TRBJ2-7; D remains unclear. This CDR3 has 12 amino acids. Germline CDR1 and CDR2: SGHVS and FQNEAQ. V lost 2 bases and J 2 bases, leaving 4 bases between the germline ends.

This clonotype was detected only a few times. The chain employs TRBV5-1 and TRBJ2-7; 7 positions match TRBD2. CDR3 length equals 15 residues. With V trimmed by 5 bases and J by 0 bases, 8 bases remained unmatched. The germline V gene has CDR1 SGHRS and CDR2 YFSETQ. The CDR3 sequence is CASRTSGTNSYEQYF. The CDR3 DNA sequence: TGCGCCAGCAGGACCTCCGGGACTAACTCCTACGAGCAGTACTTC. Drawing the rest from reference TRBV5-1 and TRBJ2-7, the complete variable domain is KAGVTQTPRYLIKTRGQQVTLSCSPISGHRSVSWYQQTPGQGLQFLFEYFSETQRNKGNFPGRFSGRQFSNSRSEMNVSTLELGDSALYLCASRTSGTNSYEQYFGPGTRLTVT.

This clonotype was recorded many times. This chain joins TRBV27 and TRBJ1-5, with unresolved D. The CDR3 covers 15 residues. V was pared by 0 bases and J by 9 bases, with 15 bases between. Germline lookup yields CDR1 MNHEY and CDR2 SMNVEV (reference sequence). The CDR3 protein is CASSLSAQRLGPQHF. In nucleotides, the CDR3 is TGTGCCAGCAGTTTATCGGCGCAGCGGCTAGGGCCCCAGCATTTT.

There are a few counts of this clonotype. The CDR3 reads CASSARDRNTGELFF. The CDR3 bases are TGTGCCAGCAGCGCCCGGGACAGAAACACCGGGGAGCTGTTTTTT. The chain couples TRBV9 to TRBJ2-2; 7 nucleotides align to TRBD1. V lost 3 bases, J lost 2 bases, and 4 bases stayed unmatched. Germline values: CDR1 SGDLS, CDR2 YYNGEE. The CDR3 length is 15 residues.

This clonotype has more than one count but fewer than ten. The rearrangement joins TRBV7-9 to TRBJ1-1; D gene ambiguous. The CDR3 contains 11 residues. Germline values: CDR1 SEHNR, CDR2 FQNEAQ (reference sequence). Trimming took off 5 bases at V and 5 bases at J, with 6 bases between the two ends. The CDR3 coding sequence is TGTGCCAGCAGCCGCTTGACTGAAGCTTTCTTT. This sequence encodes CASSRLTEAFF. The full variable domain, completed using reference TRBV7-9 and TRBJ1-1, is DTGVSQNPRHKITKRGQNVTFRCDPISEHNRLYWYRQTLGQGPEFLTYFQNEAQLEKSRLLSDRFSAERPKGSFSTLEIQRTEQGDSAMYLCASSRLTEAFFGQGTRLTVV.

V gene TRBV28 combines with J gene TRBJ1-5; D is perhaps TRBD1 (5 bases). CDR3 size: 14 residues. Per the germline V gene, CDR1 is MDHEN and CDR2 is SYDVKM. V lost 6 bases, J lost 3 bases, and 12 bases lay in between. CDR3 nucleotide sequence: TGTGCCAGCAGATCAGGGTTGGCCAATCAGCCCCAGCATTTT. This codes for CASRSGLANQPQHF.

The chain couples TRBV9 to TRBJ1-4; weak D call: TRBD1 (5 bases). V lost 4 bases to trimming and J lost 6 bases, with 19 bases between them. Germline values: CDR1 SGDLS, CDR2 YYNGEE. CDR3 size: 16 residues. CDR3 loop: CASSPRGDRQYEKLFF. The CDR3 bases are TGTGCCAGCAGCCCCCGCGGGGACCGCCAATATGAAAAACTGTTTTTT.

At least ten counts were recorded for this clonotype. The rearrangement links TRBV20-1 to TRBJ1-2; 9 bases match TRBD1. The CDR3 runs 13 residues. Germline CDR1 reads DFQATT; CDR2 reads SNEGSKA (reference sequence). The junction had 4 bases not matched to a gene; V was cut back by 4 bases and J by 4 bases. Here the CDR3 DNA reads TGCAGTGCTAAGACAGGGGGAGTCTATGGCTACACCTTC. This gives the protein CSAKTGGVYGYTF.

This chain connects TRBV4-1 to TRBJ1-2; TRBD1 agrees at 7 bases. This CDR3 has 12 amino acids. V lost 4 bases and J lost 7; bases outside the gene matches: 3. Germline V gene data show CDR1 as MGHRA and CDR2 as YSYEKL. CDR3 sequence: CASSPSGGGYTF. As DNA, the CDR3 is TGCGCCAGCAGCCCATCAGGGGGTGGCTACACCTTC.

This clonotype came up many times. The V call is TRBV6-2 or TRBV6-3, the J call TRBJ2-7; 7 nucleotides agree with TRBD1. The CDR3 is made up of 13 amino acids. Germline V gives CDR1 MNHEY, CDR2 SVGEGT. Germline trimming cut 11 bases from V and 0 bases from J; bases unmatched to any gene: 7. CDR3 bases: TGTGCCGTAAACCGGGACAGCTCCTACGAGCAGTACTTC. Translating it yields CAVNRDSSYEQYF.

J is TRBJ1-1 and V is TRBV11-2, with D perhaps matching TRBD1 (5 bases). The CDR3 consists of 14 residues. Germline CDR1 is SGHAT and CDR2 is FQNNGV. Deletions cut 5 bases from V and 4 bases from J, with 14 bases between. In DNA, the CDR3 is TGTGCCAGCAGCCCCAGGGAGAGTGGCACTGAAGCTTTCTTT. This codes for CASSPRESGTEAFF.

This clonotype has more than one count but fewer than ten. The chain couples TRBV29-1 to TRBJ2-1; D is undetermined. The germline CDR1 and CDR2 sequences are SQVTM and ANQGSEA. The V gene lost 4 bases and the J gene lost 4 bases, with 2 bases spanning the gap. This CDR3 has 10 amino acids. For the CDR3, the DNA is TGCAGCGTTGGGTACAATGAGCAGTTCTTC. Protein sequence: CSVGYNEQFF.

This clonotype was picked up many times. The chain uses TRBV20-1 and TRBJ2-1; no reliable D call. Germline CDR1 and CDR2: DFQATT and SNEGSKA (reference sequence). Between the trimmed V and J ends, which lost 6 bases and 8 bases, there was a span of 14 bases. This CDR3 has 12 residues. CDR3 sequence (DNA): TGCAGTGCCCGCAGCTGGGTCGATGAGCAGTTCTTC. Translation: CSARSWVDEQFF.

This clonotype occurred many times. The chain links TRBV2 to TRBJ1-5, with D uncertain. Germline CDR1 SNHLY, CDR2 FYNNEI. Trimming stripped 2 bases from V and 5 bases from J, with 10 bases between. The CDR3 runs 14 residues. The CDR3 sequence is CASSENIVDQPQHF. CDR3 DNA sequence: TGTGCCAGCAGTGAAAACATCGTGGATCAGCCCCAGCATTTT.